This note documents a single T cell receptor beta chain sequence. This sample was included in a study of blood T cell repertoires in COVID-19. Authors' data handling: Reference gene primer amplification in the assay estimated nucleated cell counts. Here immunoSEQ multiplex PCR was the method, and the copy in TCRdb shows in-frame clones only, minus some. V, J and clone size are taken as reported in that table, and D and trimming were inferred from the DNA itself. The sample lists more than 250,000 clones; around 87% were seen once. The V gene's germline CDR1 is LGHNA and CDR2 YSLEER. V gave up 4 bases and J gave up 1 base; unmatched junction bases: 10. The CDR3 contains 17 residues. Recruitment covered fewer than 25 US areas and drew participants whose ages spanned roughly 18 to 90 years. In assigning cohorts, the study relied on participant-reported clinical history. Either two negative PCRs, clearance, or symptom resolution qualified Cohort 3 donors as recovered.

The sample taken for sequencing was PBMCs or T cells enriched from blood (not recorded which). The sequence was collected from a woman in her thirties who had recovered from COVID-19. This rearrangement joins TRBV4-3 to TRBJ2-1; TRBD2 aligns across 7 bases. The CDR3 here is CASSLNPTGGSYNEQFF. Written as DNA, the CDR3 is TGCGCCAGCAGCCTCAACCCAACCGGGGGGTCCTACAATGAGCAGTTCTTC.